This TCR beta chain derives from a study of T cells in Graves' hyperthyroidism and ophthalmopathy. After removal of 7 bases from V and 6 bases from J, the junction contained 14 bases not matched to a gene. The germline V gene has CDR1 LGHDT and CDR2 YNNKEL (reference sequence). The CDR3 runs to 15 residues. This clonotype appeared many times. Its target is unknown. It was RNA transcripts that yielded the amplified TCR beta CDR3 regions. HTBI primers were employed in a first-round RT-PCR of the TCR CDR3. TCRdb fed the multiplex PCR reads into MiXCR, producing one record per CDR3 protein. The sample records 550,000 to 850,000 distinct CDR3 sequences, roughly a sixth being singletons. Points from the study as a whole: Peripheral blood also featured most of the thyroid clonotypes expanded above 0.001.

Sequencing input: blood. This chain links TRBV3-1 with TRBJ1-1; 7 bases are a match to TRBD1. The receptor comes from a woman in her forties or fifties with Graves' hyperthyroidism that later progressed to Graves' ophthalmopathy. The CDR3 here is CASIPRDSGTSEAFF. CDR3 nucleotides: TGTGCCAGCATTCCCAGGGACAGCGGAACTTCTGAAGCTTTCTTT.